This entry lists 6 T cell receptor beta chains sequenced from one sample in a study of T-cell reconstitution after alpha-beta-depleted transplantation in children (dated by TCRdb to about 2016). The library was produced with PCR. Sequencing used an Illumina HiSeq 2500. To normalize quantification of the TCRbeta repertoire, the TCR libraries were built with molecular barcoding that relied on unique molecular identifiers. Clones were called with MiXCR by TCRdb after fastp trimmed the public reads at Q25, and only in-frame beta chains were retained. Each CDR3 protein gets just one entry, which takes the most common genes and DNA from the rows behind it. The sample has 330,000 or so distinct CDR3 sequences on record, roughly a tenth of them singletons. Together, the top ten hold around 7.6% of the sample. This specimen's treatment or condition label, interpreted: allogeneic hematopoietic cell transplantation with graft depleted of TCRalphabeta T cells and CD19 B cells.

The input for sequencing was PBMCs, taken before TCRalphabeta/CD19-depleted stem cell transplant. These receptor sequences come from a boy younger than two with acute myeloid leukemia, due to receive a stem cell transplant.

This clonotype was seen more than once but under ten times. The DNA for the CDR3 is TGTGCCAGTAGTCTAGGGACAGCGGTGAACACTGAAGCTTTCTTT. This gives the protein CASSLGTAVNTEAFF. The chain links TRBV19 to TRBJ1-1; 7 bases match TRBD1. The germline V gene encodes CDR1 LNHDA and CDR2 SQIVND (reference sequence). V was pared by 5 bases and J by 0 bases, with 6 bases of the junction left unmatched. The CDR3 extends over 15 amino acids.

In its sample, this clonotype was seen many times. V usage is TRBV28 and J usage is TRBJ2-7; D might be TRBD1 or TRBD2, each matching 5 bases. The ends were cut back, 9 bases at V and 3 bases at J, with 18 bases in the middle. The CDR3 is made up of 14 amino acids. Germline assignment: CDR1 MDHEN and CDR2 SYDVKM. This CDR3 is CASESTGGGYEQYF. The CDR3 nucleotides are TGTGCCAGTGAGTCCACAGGTGGGGGCTACGAGCAGTACTTC.

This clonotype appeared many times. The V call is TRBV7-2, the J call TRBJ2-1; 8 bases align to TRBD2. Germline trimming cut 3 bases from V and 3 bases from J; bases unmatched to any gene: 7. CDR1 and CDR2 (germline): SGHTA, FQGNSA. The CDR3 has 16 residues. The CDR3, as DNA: TGTGCCAGCAGCTTGGTCGGACTAGCAAGCTACAATGAGCAGTTCTTC. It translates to CASSLVGLASYNEQFF. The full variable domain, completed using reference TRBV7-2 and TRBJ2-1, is GAGVSQSPSNKVTEKGKDVELRCDPISGHTALYWYRQSLGQGLEFLIYFQGNSAPDKSGLPSDRFSAERTGGSVSTLTIQRTQQEDSAVYLCASSLVGLASYNEQFFGPGTRLTVL.

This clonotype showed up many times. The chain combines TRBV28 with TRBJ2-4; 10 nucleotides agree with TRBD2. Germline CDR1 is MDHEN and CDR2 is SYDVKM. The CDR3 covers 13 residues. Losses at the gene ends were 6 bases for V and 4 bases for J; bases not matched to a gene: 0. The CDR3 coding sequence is TGTGCCAGCAGACTAGCGGGGAAAAACATTCAGTACTTC. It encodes CASRLAGKNIQYF.

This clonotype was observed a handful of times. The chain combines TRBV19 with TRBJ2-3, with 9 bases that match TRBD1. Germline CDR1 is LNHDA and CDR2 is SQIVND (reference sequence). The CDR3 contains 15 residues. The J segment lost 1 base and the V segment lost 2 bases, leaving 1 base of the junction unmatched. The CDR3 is CASSIRDRGTDTQYF. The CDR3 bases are TGTGCCAGTAGTATAAGGGACAGGGGCACAGATACGCAGTATTTT. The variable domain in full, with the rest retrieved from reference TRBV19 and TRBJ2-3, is DGGITQSPKYLFRKEGQNVTLSCEQNLNHDAMYWYRQDPGQGLRLIYYSQIVNDFQKGDIAEGYSVSREKKESFPLTVTSAQKNPTAFYLCASSIRDRGTDTQYFGPGTRLTVL.

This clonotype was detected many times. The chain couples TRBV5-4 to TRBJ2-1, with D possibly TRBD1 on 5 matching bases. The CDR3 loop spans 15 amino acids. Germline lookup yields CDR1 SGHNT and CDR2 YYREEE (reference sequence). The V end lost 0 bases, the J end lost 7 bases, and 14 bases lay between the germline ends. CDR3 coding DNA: TGTGCCAGCAGCTTGGCACACCAGGGTGGGAATGAGCAGTTCTTC. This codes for CASSLAHQGGNEQFF.